These 27 T cell receptor beta chains came from one sample sequenced in a study of beta chain features in type 1 diabetes. TCRB transcripts that were expressed got sequenced, as all of the isolated RNA had been reverse transcribed. Profiling relied on immunoSEQ multiplex PCR, and the TCRdb table lists in-frame clones only, not all of them. The top ten clones hold around 0.02% of a sample with over 350,000 clones, about 14% of them seen once. Sequencing input: naive CD4+ T cells from blood. The source of these receptors is a woman aged 18-30 years in good health.

This clone was observed a handful of times. This CDR3 is CASTPGETGSYEQYF. CDR3 DNA: TGTGCCAGCACCCCGGGGGAGACGGGCTCCTACGAGCAGTACTTC. The J gene is TRBJ2-7, the V gene TRBV4-2; D may be TRBD2 (6 bases). Trimming removed 7 bases from V and 0 bases from J, with 16 bases in between. CDR1 is LGHNA, CDR2 YNFKEQ, per germline. The CDR3 spans 15 residues.

There are a few counts of this clone. The chain combines TRBV6-5 with TRBJ2-2; 9 nucleotides agree with TRBD1. From germline, CDR1 is MNHEY and CDR2 SVGAGI. V trimming: 5 bases; J trimming: 4 bases; junction bases outside the gene matches: 5. This CDR3 contains 15 residues. The CDR3 bases are TGTGCCAGCAGTAACAGGGGGCTCGGCACCGGGGAGCTGTTTTTT. As protein: CASSNRGLGTGELFF.

This chain connects TRBV7-2 to TRBJ2-7, with 7 bases lining up with TRBD1. Germline CDR1 is SGHTA and CDR2 is FQGNSA. The CDR3 runs 15 residues. The junction had 8 bases not matched to a gene; V was cut back by 3 bases and J by 3 bases. This chain's CDR3 is CASSFKAPGGYEQYF. CDR3 sequence (DNA): TGTGCCAGCAGCTTTAAGGCTCCAGGGGGCTACGAGCAGTACTTC.

This clone showed up just a few times. V and J are TRBV29-1 and TRBJ1-3; 9 bases agree with TRBD1. V lost 6 bases, J lost 2 bases, and 2 bases stayed unmatched. Germline V gene data show CDR1 as SQVTM and CDR2 as ANQGSEA. The CDR3 has 13 residues. For the CDR3, the DNA is TGCAGCGTAGGGGACAGGGCTGGAAACACCATATATTTT. Encoded protein: CSVGDRAGNTIYF.

This sequence joins TRBV7-9 and TRBJ2-1, with D possibly TRBD2 on 6 matching bases. Germline CDR1 SEHNR, CDR2 FQNEAQ (reference sequence). The CDR3 is 13 amino acids. V was clipped by 6 bases and J by 12 bases, with 18 bases between them. The CDR3 DNA sequence: TGTGCCAGCAGTCGGCGGGACGGTAGGGGGCAGTTCTTC. It is translated as CASSRRDGRGQFF.

V and J are TRBV9 and TRBJ2-1; 8 bases are a match to TRBD1. Germline V CDR1 and CDR2: SGDLS, YYNGEE. The CDR3 has 19 residues. With V trimmed by 4 bases and J by 0 bases, 15 bases remained unmatched. The CDR3 spells CASSYPGQADPRSYNEQFF. As DNA, the CDR3 is TGTGCCAGCAGCTACCCGGGACAGGCTGACCCTCGCTCCTACAATGAGCAGTTCTTC.

The chain combines TRBV20-1 with TRBJ2-5, with D perhaps TRBD2 (6 bases). The CDR3 runs to 11 residues. Germline assignment: CDR1 DFQATT and CDR2 SNEGSKA (reference sequence). V was clipped by 7 bases and J by 5 bases, with 11 bases between them. The CDR3 DNA is TGCAGTGTCCAAAGCGGGGAGACCCAGTACTTC. Protein: CSVQSGETQYF.

The chain combines TRBV7-8 with TRBJ1-5, with unresolved D. V was shortened by 5 bases and J by 3 bases, with 14 bases between the two germline ends. The CDR3 consists of 15 residues. Germline loops: CDR1 SGHVS, CDR2 FQNEAQ. Here the CDR3 DNA reads TGTGCCAGCAGCCCGAGCCCTGGGCACAATCAGCCCCAGCATTTT. It is translated as CASSPSPGHNQPQHF.

V usage is TRBV13 and J usage is TRBJ2-1, with 8 bases aligning to TRBD2. Germline V gene data show CDR1 as PRHDT and CDR2 as FYEKMQ (reference sequence). The CDR3 is 20 residues long. Unmatched junction bases numbered 18, after V lost 5 bases and J lost 0 bases. This CDR3 is CASSPEPGLEPLLSYNEQFF. CDR3 sequence (DNA): TGTGCCAGCAGCCCAGAACCGGGACTAGAGCCCCTTCTCTCCTACAATGAGCAGTTCTTC.

Comments on this clone: A read error may account for a junction end that differs from germline. V gene TRBV2 combines with J gene TRBJ2-7, with D tentatively TRBD2 (6 bases). The CDR3 length is 11 residues. Germline V lookup: CDR1 SNHLY, CDR2 FYNNEI. CDR3 protein: CASSEGDWCHF. CDR3 sequence (DNA): TGTGCCAGCAGTGAGGGGGACTGGTGTCACTTC.

This clone came up a few times. The V and J genes are TRBV5-1 and TRBJ2-1, with 7 bases matching TRBD1. The germline V gene has CDR1 SGHRS and CDR2 YFSETQ. The junction had 4 bases not matched to a gene; V was cut back by 7 bases and J by 6 bases. The CDR3 loop spans 12 amino acids. The CDR3 DNA is TGCGCCAGCGGCGACAGGGCCAATGAGCAGTTCTTC. Translating it yields CASGDRANEQFF.

The V call is TRBV29-1, the J call TRBJ1-2, with 8 positions matching TRBD1. Germline CDR1 reads SQVTM; CDR2 reads ANQGSEA. CDR3 size: 17 residues. V dropped 5 bases and J dropped 1; count of bases not matched to a gene: 15. CDR3 amino acids: CSVPYQGRDRRNYGYTF. DNA of the CDR3: TGCAGCGTTCCCTACCAAGGACGGGACAGGCGTAACTATGGCTACACCTTC.

This clone has just a few counts. This chain joins TRBV28 and TRBJ1-5, with TRBD1 matching 8 bases. Per germline, CDR1 MDHEN and CDR2 SYDVKM. With 4 bases clipped from V and 6 bases from J, the junction kept 5 bases outside the gene matches. The CDR3 has 14 residues. CDR3 in DNA: TGTGCCAGCAGTTCCCGGACAGGGACTCAGCCCCAGCATTTT. Its translation: CASSSRTGTQPQHF.

This sequence joins TRBV6-5 and TRBJ2-7; 13 bases are a match to TRBD2. CDR3 length: 13 amino acids. The germline gives CDR1 MNHEY, CDR2 SVGAGI. V lost 7 bases, J lost 6 bases, and 3 bases stayed unmatched. CDR3 amino acids: CASTGLAGSEQYF. CDR3 DNA: TGTGCCAGCACGGGACTAGCGGGAAGCGAGCAGTACTTC.

This chain joins TRBV5-1 and TRBJ2-7; 12 bases align to TRBD2. Germline V lookup: CDR1 SGHRS, CDR2 YFSETQ. This CDR3 has 14 amino acids. V shed 2 bases, J shed 5 bases, and the junction held 2 bases outside the gene matches. This chain's CDR3 is CASSFRLAGDEQYF. The CDR3 DNA is TGCGCCAGCAGCTTTCGACTAGCGGGAGACGAGCAGTACTTC.

A remark on this clone: The junction differs from germline at one of its ends, possibly a read error. The chain's CDR3 is CSVDRRLTPEPFF. CDR3 DNA: TGCAGCGTTGATCGGCGGTTGACGCCCGAGCCGTTCTTC. V is TRBV29-1 and J is TRBJ2-1; D remains ambiguous. Looked up from germline, CDR1 is SQVTM and CDR2 is ANQGSEA. The CDR3 length is 13 residues.

The chain uses TRBV10-2 and TRBJ2-6; a possible D gene is TRBD2 (5 bases). Germline CDR1 WSHSY, CDR2 SAAADI. This CDR3 has 14 amino acids. V lost 6 bases, J lost 2 bases, and 8 bases lay in between. CDR3 sequence: CASSLAPGANVLTF. The DNA of the CDR3 is TGCGCCAGCAGCCTAGCCCCTGGGGCCAACGTCCTGACTTTC.

This clone was observed a handful of times. V usage is TRBV29-1 and J usage is TRBJ2-2; TRBD1 might be the D (6 bases). Germline V gene lookup returns CDR1 SQVTM and CDR2 ANQGSEA. With 8 bases removed from V and 3 bases from J, the gap between germline ends came to 13 bases. CDR3 length: 13 amino acids. CDR3 region: CSTRTVDTGELFF. The CDR3 coding sequence is TGCAGCACAAGGACAGTTGACACCGGGGAGCTGTTTTTT.

This clone came up a few times. V usage is TRBV11-2 and J usage is TRBJ1-1; D not resolved. CDR1 is SGHAT, CDR2 FQNNGV, per germline. This CDR3 region has 15 residues. Trimming cost V 2 bases and J 2 bases, with 12 bases left between them. This CDR3 is CASSLRFNINTEAFF. As DNA, the CDR3 is TGTGCCAGCAGCTTACGTTTTAACATAAACACTGAAGCTTTCTTT.

This clone was counted a few times. This sequence joins TRBV28 and TRBJ2-1, with D maybe TRBD1 (6 bases). The V and J ends lost 4 bases and 6 bases respectively, with 19 bases between them. CDR3 length: 16 amino acids. In germline, CDR1 is MDHEN, CDR2 SYDVKM. CDR3 in amino acids: CASSSPRGRSRNEQFF. The CDR3, as DNA: TGTGCCAGCAGTTCCCCCAGGGGTCGATCACGCAATGAGCAGTTCTTC.

The V and J genes are TRBV5-6 and TRBJ2-6, with a tentative D call TRBD1 (5 bases). CDR1 and CDR2 from the germline V gene are SGHDT and YYEEEE. The CDR3 spans 15 residues. V was trimmed by 3 bases and J by 3 bases, leaving 10 bases between them. CDR3 sequence: CASSWARVGANVLTF. The CDR3 bases are TGTGCCAGCAGCTGGGCCAGGGTTGGGGCCAACGTCCTGACTTTC.

This clone was counted only a few times. The chain uses TRBV7-2 and TRBJ2-5; 7 nucleotides line up with TRBD2. This CDR3 contains 16 residues. The J segment lost 9 bases and the V segment lost 1 base, leaving 14 bases of the junction unmatched. CDR1 is SGHTA and CDR2 is FQGNSA in the germline V gene. The CDR3 region is CASSLVGGGGAAAQYF. CDR3 coding DNA: TGTGCCAGCAGCTTAGTGGGCGGCGGGGGAGCAGCGGCCCAGTACTTC.

This clone turned up a few times. V usage is TRBV15 and J usage is TRBJ2-5, with D perhaps TRBD2 (6 bases). Trimming pared 5 bases from V and 6 bases from J, leaving 19 bases between. CDR1 and CDR2 (germline): LNHNV, YYDKDF (reference sequence). The CDR3 is 15 amino acids. CDR3 region: CATSDILGGGKTQYF. The CDR3, as DNA: TGTGCCACCAGCGATATCCTCGGGGGTGGGAAGACCCAGTACTTC.

This clone was seen more than once but under ten times. The chain couples TRBV7-9 to TRBJ1-2; 8 nucleotides line up with TRBD1. Trimming took 4 bases from V and 9 from J; bases not matched to a gene: 4. The germline gives CDR1 SEHNR, CDR2 FQNEAQ (reference sequence). This CDR3 has 12 amino acids. The CDR3 protein is CASSWTGRSYTF. The CDR3 DNA follows: TGTGCCAGCAGCTGGACAGGGCGCAGCTACACCTTC.

This clone was found a few times. This chain uses TRBV9 with TRBJ2-3; a possible D gene is TRBD2 (5 bases). The CDR3 loop spans 14 amino acids. CDR1 and CDR2 (germline): SGDLS, YYNGEE. V shed 4 bases and J shed 4 bases, with 13 bases lying between them. The CDR3 nucleotides read TGTGCCAGCAGCCGGGATTCGAGGGCAGATACGCAGTATTTT. Amino acids: CASSRDSRADTQYF. The whole variable domain, filled in from reference TRBV9 and TRBJ2-3, reads DSGVTQTPKHLITATGQRVTLRCSPRSGDLSVYWYQQSLDQGLQFLIQYYNGEERAKGNILERFSAQQFPDLHSELNLSSLELGDSALYFCASSRDSRADTQYFGPGTRLTVL.

This clone has a handful of counts. The genes are TRBV4-3 and TRBJ2-7; TRBD1 aligns across 12 bases. Germline lookup yields CDR1 LGHNA and CDR2 YSLEER. J gave up 5 bases and V 4 bases, and 9 bases lay outside the gene matches. The CDR3 is 16 amino acids. This CDR3 reads CASSRQRDRGRDEQYF. The CDR3 bases are TGCGCCAGCAGCCGGCAAAGGGACAGGGGGCGGGACGAGCAGTACTTC.

This clone has a handful of counts. The chain couples TRBV7-2 to TRBJ2-7, with 10 bases matching TRBD2. The CDR3 spans 15 residues. Per germline, CDR1 SGHTA and CDR2 FQGNSA. With V trimmed by 4 bases and J by 2 bases, 5 bases remained unmatched. The CDR3 DNA follows: TGTGCCAGCAGCTCTCTGAGCGGGAGGGCCTACGAGCAGTACTTC. Protein product: CASSSLSGRAYEQYF.